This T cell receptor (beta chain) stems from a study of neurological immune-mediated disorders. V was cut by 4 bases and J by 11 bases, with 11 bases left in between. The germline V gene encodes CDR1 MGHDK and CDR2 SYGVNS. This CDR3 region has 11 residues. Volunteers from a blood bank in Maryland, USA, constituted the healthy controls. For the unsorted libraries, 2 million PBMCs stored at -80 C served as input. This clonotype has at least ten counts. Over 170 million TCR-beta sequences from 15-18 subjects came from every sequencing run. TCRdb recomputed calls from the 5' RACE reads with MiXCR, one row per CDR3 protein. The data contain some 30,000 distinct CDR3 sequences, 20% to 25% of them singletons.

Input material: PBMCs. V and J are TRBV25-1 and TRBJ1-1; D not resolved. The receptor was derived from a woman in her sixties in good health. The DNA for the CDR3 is TGTGCCAGCAGTGCGGCGGTGGTGGCTTTCTTT. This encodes CASSAAVVAFF. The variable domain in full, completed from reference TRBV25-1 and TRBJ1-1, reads EADIYQTPRYLVIGTGKKITLECSQTMGHDKMYWYQQDPGMELHLIHYSYGVNSTEKGDLSSESTVSRIRTEHFPLTLESARPSHTSQYLCASSAAVVAFFGQGTRLTVV.